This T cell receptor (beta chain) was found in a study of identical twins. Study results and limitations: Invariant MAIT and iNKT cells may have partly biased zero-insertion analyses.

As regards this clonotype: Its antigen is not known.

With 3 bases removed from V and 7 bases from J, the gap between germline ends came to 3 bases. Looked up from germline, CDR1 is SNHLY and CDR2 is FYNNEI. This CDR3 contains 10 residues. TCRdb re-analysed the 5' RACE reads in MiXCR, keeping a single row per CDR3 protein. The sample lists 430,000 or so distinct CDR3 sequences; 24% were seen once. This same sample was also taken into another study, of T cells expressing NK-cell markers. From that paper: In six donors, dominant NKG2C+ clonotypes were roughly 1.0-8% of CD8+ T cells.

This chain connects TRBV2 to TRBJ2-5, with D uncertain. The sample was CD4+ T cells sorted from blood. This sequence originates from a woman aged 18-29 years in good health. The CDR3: CASSEVTQYF. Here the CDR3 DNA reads TGTGCCAGCAGTGAGGTGACCCAGTACTTC.